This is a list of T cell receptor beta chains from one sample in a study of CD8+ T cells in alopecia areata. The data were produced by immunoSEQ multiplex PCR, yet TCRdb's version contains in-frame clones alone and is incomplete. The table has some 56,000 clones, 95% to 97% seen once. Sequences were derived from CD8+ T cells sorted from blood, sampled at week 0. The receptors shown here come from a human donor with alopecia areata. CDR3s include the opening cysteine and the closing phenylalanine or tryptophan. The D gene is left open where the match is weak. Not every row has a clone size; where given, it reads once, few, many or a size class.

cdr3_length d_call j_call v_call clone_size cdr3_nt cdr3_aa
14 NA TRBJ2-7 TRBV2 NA TGTGCCAGCAGAACGACCTACGACGGGAACGAGCAGTACTTC CASRTTYDGNEQYF
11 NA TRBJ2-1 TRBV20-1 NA TGCAGTGCCGACCGATACAATGAGCAGTTCTTC CSADRYNEQFF
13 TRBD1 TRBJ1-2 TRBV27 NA TGTGCCAGCGGGGGACAGGGAGCAATCGGCTACACCTTC CASGGQGAIGYTF
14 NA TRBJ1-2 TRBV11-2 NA TGTGCCAGCAGCTTAGTTGCCGATAACTATGGCTACACCTTC CASSLVADNYGYTF
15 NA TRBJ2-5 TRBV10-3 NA TGTGCCATCACTCCGGACGGGGAAGTAGGGGAGACCCAGTACTTC CAITPDGEVGETQYF
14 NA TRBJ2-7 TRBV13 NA TGTGCCAGCAGCCTCGACAGGAGCTCCTACGAGCAGTACTTC CASSLDRSSYEQYF
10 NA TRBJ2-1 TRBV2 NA TGTGCCGGGGGCCAGAGGGAGCAGTTCTTC CAGGQREQFF
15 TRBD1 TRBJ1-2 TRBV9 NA TGTGCCAGCAGCCGCCAGGGGGAGGGAGTTGGCGGCTACACCTTC CASSRQGEGVGGYTF
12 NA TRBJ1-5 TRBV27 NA TGTGCCAGCATGGGGGGAGGCGGGCCCCAGCATTTT CASMGGGGPQHF
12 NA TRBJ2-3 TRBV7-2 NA TGTGCCAGTCAGGCGAGCACAGATACGCAGTATTTT CASQASTDTQYF
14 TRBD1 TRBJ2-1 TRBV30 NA TGTGCCTGGACGTGGGGACAGCACTACAATGAGCAGTTCTTC CAWTWGQHYNEQFF
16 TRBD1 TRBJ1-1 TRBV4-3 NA TGCGCCAGCAGCCCGGGACAGGGGGCCAGTCACACTGAAGCTTTCTTT CASSPGQGASHTEAFF
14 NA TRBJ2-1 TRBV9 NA TGTGCCAGCAGCGTAGAGTTGGGTCCCAATGAGCAGTTCTTC CASSVELGPNEQFF
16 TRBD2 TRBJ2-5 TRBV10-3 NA TGTGCCATCAGTGAGTCCCAGCGGGGGACCCGAGAGACCCAGTACTTC CAISESQRGTRETQYF
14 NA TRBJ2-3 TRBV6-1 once TGTGCCAGCAGTGATCTGGGGGCCACAGATACGCAGTATTTT CASSDLGATDTQYF
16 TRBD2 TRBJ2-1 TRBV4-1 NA TGCGCCAGCAGCCAAGACGGGGGGGCGACCTACAATGAGCAGTTCTTC CASSQDGGATYNEQFF
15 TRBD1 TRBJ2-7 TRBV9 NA TGTGCCAGCAGCGGGGGGACAGGGGACACCTACGAGCAGTACTTC CASSGGTGDTYEQYF
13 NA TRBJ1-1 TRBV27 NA TGTGCCAGCAGTTTATCGAGGGCCAGCGAAGCTTTCTTT CASSLSRASEAFF
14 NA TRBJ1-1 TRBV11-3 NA TGTGCCAGCAGCTTAACGTTGGCGGGCACTGAAGCTTTCTTT CASSLTLAGTEAFF
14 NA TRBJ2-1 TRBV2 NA TGTGCCAGCACCAAAATTGTGGACGACAATGAGCAGTTCTTC CASTKIVDDNEQFF
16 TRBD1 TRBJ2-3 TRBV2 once TGTGCCAGCAGATTACGGGACAGGGCTTTCGCAGATACGCAGTATTTT CASRLRDRAFADTQYF
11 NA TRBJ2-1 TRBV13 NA TGTGCCACCCGGGACCCCCCAAAGCAGTTCTTC CATRDPPKQFF
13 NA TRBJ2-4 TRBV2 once TGTGCCAGCATCGGAGACGTGAGAAACATTCAGTACTTC CASIGDVRNIQYF
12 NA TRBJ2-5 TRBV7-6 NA TGTGCCAGCAGCTTAAAGGGGGAGACCCAGTACTTC CASSLKGETQYF
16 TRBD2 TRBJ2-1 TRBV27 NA TGTGCCAGCAGCCCTAACGGACTAGCGGGGCACAATGAGCAGTTCTTC CASSPNGLAGHNEQFF
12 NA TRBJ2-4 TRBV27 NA TGTGCCAGCCGGACAGCCAAAAACATTCAGTACTTC CASRTAKNIQYF
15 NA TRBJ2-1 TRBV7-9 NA TGTGCCAGCAGCCGAGGACAGAATGGTGGCGATGAGCAGTTCTTC CASSRGQNGGDEQFF
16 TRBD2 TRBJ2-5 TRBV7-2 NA TGTGCCAGCAGCTTCACGGGGGGACGCGCGCCAGAGACCCAGTACTTC CASSFTGGRAPETQYF
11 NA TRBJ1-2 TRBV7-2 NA TGTGCCAGCACGCGGGGTGCTGGCTACACCTTC CASTRGAGYTF
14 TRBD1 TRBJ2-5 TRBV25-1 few TGTGCCAGCAGTGAAGGACAGGGCCAAGAGACCCAGTACTTC CASSEGQGQETQYF
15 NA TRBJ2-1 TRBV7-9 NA TGTGCCAGCAGCCCCAACCCCGGCGGTCCCGGTGAGCAGTTCTTC CASSPNPGGPGEQFF
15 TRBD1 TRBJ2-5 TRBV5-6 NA TGTGCCAGCAGTTCTGCCCGGGACAGAAAAGAGACCCAGTACTTC CASSSARDRKETQYF
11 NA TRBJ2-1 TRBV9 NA TGTGCCAGCAGCGTGCGGGATGAGCAGTTCTTC CASSVRDEQFF
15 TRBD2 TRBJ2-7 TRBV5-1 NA TGCGCCAGCAGCTTGGGACTAGCGGGGAGCTACGAGCAGTACTTC CASSLGLAGSYEQYF
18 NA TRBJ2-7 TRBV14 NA TGTGCCAGCAGCCGCGGGGTACCCGAGGGTCCTCCCTTCCTCGAGCAGTACTTC CASSRGVPEGPPFLEQYF
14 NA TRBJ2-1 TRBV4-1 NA TGCGCCAGCAGCCAAGAGGACAATTACAATGAGCAGTTCTTC CASSQEDNYNEQFF
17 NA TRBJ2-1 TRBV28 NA TGTGCCAGCAGTTCCTCGACAAAGAGGGGATACTACAATGAGCAGTTCTTC CASSSSTKRGYYNEQFF
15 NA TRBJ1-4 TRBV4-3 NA TGCGCCAGCAGCCAAGATCGGTCAACTAATGAAAAACTGTTTTTT CASSQDRSTNEKLFF
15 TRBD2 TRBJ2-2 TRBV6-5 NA TGTGCCAGCAAAGAAAGCGGGGCGAACACCGGGGAGCTGTTTTTT CASKESGANTGELFF
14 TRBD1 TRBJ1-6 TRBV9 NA TGTGCCAGCAGCGCGGGACAGGATAATTCACCCCTCCACTTT CASSAGQDNSPLHF
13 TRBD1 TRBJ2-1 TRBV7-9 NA TGTGCCAGCAGAAGACAGGGGTACAATGAGCAGTTCTTC CASRRQGYNEQFF
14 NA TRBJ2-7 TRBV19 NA TGTGCCAGTAGTATTGGTTCGGGGAGGTACGAGCAGTACTTC CASSIGSGRYEQYF
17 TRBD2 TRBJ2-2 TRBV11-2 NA TGTGCCAGCAGCTTACTGCCTAGCGGGGTAAACACCGGGGAGCTGTTTTTT CASSLLPSGVNTGELFF
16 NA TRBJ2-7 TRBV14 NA TGTGCCAGCAGCCAAGGTGGCGGCCTAGGAACCTACGAGCAGTACTTC CASSQGGGLGTYEQYF
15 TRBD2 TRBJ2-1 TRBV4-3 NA TGCGCCAGCAGCCAAGATAAGCGGGGGGCGACTGAGCAGTTCTTC CASSQDKRGATEQFF
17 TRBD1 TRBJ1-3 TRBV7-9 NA TGTGCCAGCAGCCCAGGGGGACAGCGGTTCTCTGGAAACACCATATATTTT CASSPGGQRFSGNTIYF
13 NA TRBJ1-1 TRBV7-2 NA TGTGCCAGCAGCGGGACGGGAGGAGGTGAAGCTTTCTTT CASSGTGGGEAFF
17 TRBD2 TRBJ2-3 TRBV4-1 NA TGCGCCAGCAGCCAAGCCTTCCCTAGCGGGGGAACAGATACGCAGTATTTT CASSQAFPSGGTDTQYF